The 29 T cell receptor beta chains presented below share a single source sample, sequenced in a study of T cell repertoires in cytomegalovirus infection. TCRdb itself ran the reads through MiXCR, one entry per CDR3 protein. The sample contains approximately 70,000 distinct CDR3 sequences, 20% to 25% of which appear only once. Antigens for these TCRs are unknown. The sample comprised PBMCs, sequenced either directly or after in vitro stimulation (not recorded which). The receptors come from a human donor in good health (CMV status not recorded). Some clones in this sample may be carry-over from other donors' samples.

The chain combines TRBV10-3 with TRBJ2-1; TRBD2 agrees at 15 bases. The ends lost 7 bases at V and 8 bases at J; junction bases unmatched: 15. The CDR3 consists of 18 residues. Germline lookup yields CDR1 ENHRY and CDR2 SYGVKD. This chain's CDR3 is CAITDGTSGRTFSDEQFF. CDR3 nucleotides: TGTGCCATCACCGATGGGACTAGCGGGAGGACCTTTTCGGATGAGCAGTTCTTC.

This clonotype has more than one count but fewer than ten. This chain joins TRBV27 and TRBJ2-7; perhaps TRBD2 as D (5 bases). V lost 3 bases and J lost 3, with 15 bases in between. The CDR3 runs 15 residues. Per the germline V gene, CDR1 is MNHEY and CDR2 is SMNVEV (reference sequence). CDR3 in amino acids: CASSFSSGFDYEQYF. In DNA form, the CDR3 reads TGTGCCAGCAGTTTTAGTTCGGGGTTTGACTACGAGCAGTACTTC.

This clonotype has at least ten counts. V gene TRBV7-2 combines with J gene TRBJ2-1; D unclear. CDR3 length: 14 residues. Germline-derived CDR1 and CDR2 are SGHTA and FQGNSA. V lost 5 bases, J lost 7 bases, and 15 bases lay in between. The CDR3 reads CASSNGPGRNEQFF. In nucleotides, the CDR3 is TGTGCCAGCAGCAACGGGCCCGGGCGGAATGAGCAGTTCTTC.

The rearrangement joins TRBV19 to TRBJ2-3; 11 nucleotides agree with TRBD2. V was clipped by 7 bases and J by 2 bases; unmatched bases: 5. The CDR3 length is 15 residues. CDR1 and CDR2 from the germline V gene are LNHDA and SQIVND (reference sequence). In DNA, the CDR3 is TGTGCCAGTACCCCGGGACTAGCGGCCACAGATACGCAGTATTTT. This gives the protein CASTPGLAATDTQYF. The full variable domain, its missing parts supplied by reference TRBV19 and TRBJ2-3, is DGGITQSPKYLFRKEGQNVTLSCEQNLNHDAMYWYRQDPGQGLRLIYYSQIVNDFQKGDIAEGYSVSREKKESFPLTVTSAQKNPTAFYLCASTPGLAATDTQYFGPGTRLTVL.

The chain couples TRBV19 to TRBJ2-1, with 9 bases matching TRBD1. Germline V gene lookup returns CDR1 LNHDA and CDR2 SQIVND (reference sequence). The V and J ends lost 6 bases and 2 bases, in that order; junction bases with no gene match: 5. The CDR3 loop spans 15 amino acids. The CDR3 region is CASSRRTGAYNEQFF. As DNA, the CDR3 is TGTGCCAGTAGCCGCCGGACAGGGGCCTACAATGAGCAGTTCTTC.

This clonotype was seen many times. V gene TRBV6-1 combines with J gene TRBJ1-5; 7 nucleotides align to TRBD1. Germline V gives CDR1 MNHNS, CDR2 SASEGT. This CDR3 spans 14 amino acids. Trimming took 7 bases from V and 5 from J; bases not matched to a gene: 8. The CDR3 DNA reads as TGTGCCAGCACCTCGACAGGGCCACATCAGCCCCAGCATTTT. The encoded protein is CASTSTGPHQPQHF.

This clonotype was seen a handful of times. V and J are TRBV29-1 and TRBJ2-7, with 7 bases identical to TRBD2. V dropped 7 bases and J dropped 1; count of bases not matched to a gene: 4. CDR1 is SQVTM and CDR2 is ANQGSEA in the germline V gene. CDR3 size: 12 residues. CDR3 sequence reads: CSAGGASYEQYF. The CDR3 bases are TGCAGCGCGGGAGGAGCTTCCTACGAGCAGTACTTC.

This clonotype was observed many times. The J gene is TRBJ2-5, the V gene TRBV7-2; 10 positions agree with TRBD2. The CDR3 runs to 15 residues. Per the germline V gene, CDR1 is SGHTA and CDR2 is FQGNSA. The V segment lost 5 bases and the J segment 5 bases; nucleotides outside the gene matches: 8. CDR3 sequence reads: CASSGEAGGAETQYF. The CDR3 DNA sequence: TGTGCCAGCAGCGGGGAAGCGGGAGGGGCCGAGACCCAGTACTTC.

The chain's CDR3 is CASSDPPTKPAFEQYF. The CDR3 nucleotides read TGTGCCAGCAGTGACCCCCCTACTAAACCCGCCTTCGAGCAGTACTTC. This chain connects TRBV6-4 to TRBJ2-7; D ambiguous. This CDR3 spans 16 amino acids. V gave up 2 bases and J gave up 6 bases, with 20 bases separating them. Germline CDR1 reads MRHNA; CDR2 reads SNTAGT.

The chain combines TRBV4-1 with TRBJ2-2; D unclear. Trimming took off 1 base at V and 1 base at J, with 4 bases between the two ends. This CDR3 region has 14 residues. The germline V gene encodes CDR1 MGHRA and CDR2 YSYEKL. This chain's CDR3 is CASSQVLNTGELFF. The CDR3 DNA follows: TGCGCCAGCAGCCAAGTTCTGAACACCGGGGAGCTGTTTTTT.

This clonotype appeared many times. The chain carries TRBV7-8 and TRBJ1-5; 12 nucleotides match TRBD1. Germline CDR1 and CDR2: SGHVS and FQNEAQ. J was trimmed by 7 bases and V by 5 bases; bases with no gene match: 9. This CDR3 comprises 16 residues. The CDR3 DNA reads TGTGCCAGCAGCCCATCGGGACAGGGGGCGCGACAGCCCCAGCATTTT. Its protein product is CASSPSGQGARQPQHF.

This clonotype showed up many times. The gene calls are TRBV7-3 and TRBJ2-1; perhaps TRBD2 as D (5 bases). This CDR3 is 15 amino acids long. The germline V gene encodes CDR1 SGHTA and CDR2 FQGTGA. V was clipped by 5 bases and J by 4 bases, with 15 bases between them. The chain's CDR3 is CASSPSRGLYNEQFF. The CDR3 DNA reads TGTGCCAGCAGCCCCAGCCGCGGGTTGTACAATGAGCAGTTCTTC.

This clonotype was counted only a few times. The chain recombines TRBV4-2 with TRBJ2-1; no clear D. The V and J ends lost 0 bases and 8 bases respectively, with 5 bases between them. The CDR3 has 12 amino acids. Per the germline V gene, CDR1 is LGHNA and CDR2 is YNFKEQ. CDR3 DNA sequence: TGTGCCAGCAGCCAAGATAGGGATGAGCAGTTCTTC. Encoded protein: CASSQDRDEQFF.

This clonotype was counted once. The chain has TRBV28 and TRBJ1-6; D is unresolved. The CDR3 consists of 12 residues. V was clipped by 10 bases and J by 7 bases, with 11 bases between them. Per germline, CDR1 MDHEN and CDR2 SYDVKM. CDR3 nucleotides: TGTGCCATCGACACGGGAAATTCACCCCTCCACTTT. It yields the protein CAIDTGNSPLHF.

This clonotype showed up just a few times. The V call is TRBV14, the J call TRBJ1-6, with D tentatively TRBD1 (5 bases). V lost 3 bases and J 9 bases, leaving 15 bases between the germline ends. CDR1 is SGHDN and CDR2 is FVKESK in the germline V gene. The CDR3 consists of 15 residues. Here the CDR3 reads CASSQRGGSGSPLHF. DNA of the CDR3: TGTGCCAGCAGCCAGCGGGGGGGGTCGGGTTCACCCCTCCACTTT.

Ten or more counts support this clonotype. The chain is built from TRBV6-6 and TRBJ2-7; D is ambiguous. The CDR3 extends over 11 amino acids. Germline assignment: CDR1 MNHNY and CDR2 SVGAGI (reference sequence). The germline V and J ends were trimmed by 5 bases and 5 bases, with 7 bases remaining between them. CDR3 sequence reads: CASSPLDEQYF. CDR3 nucleotides: TGTGCCAGCAGTCCCCTGGACGAGCAGTACTTC.

This clonotype was counted at least ten times. This sequence joins TRBV7-2 and TRBJ2-3; 7 bases are shared with TRBD2. Germline V gene data show CDR1 as SGHTA and CDR2 as FQGNSA. This CDR3 has 16 residues. V lost 3 bases to trimming and J lost 0 bases; unmatched junction nucleotides: 6. The CDR3 DNA follows: TGTGCCAGCAGCTTCGGGAGGCAGATTAGCACAGATACGCAGTATTTT. Amino acid sequence: CASSFGRQISTDTQYF.

This clonotype was counted ten times or more. This rearrangement joins TRBV7-8 to TRBJ1-5, with D perhaps TRBD1 (6 bases). Germline V gene sequence: CDR1 SGHVS, CDR2 FQNEAQ. This CDR3 has 16 amino acids. Trimming cost V 1 base and J 2 bases, with 12 bases left between them. The CDR3 DNA follows: TGTGCCAGCAGCTTAGGAGGGGGGATCGGCAATCAGCCCCAGCATTTT. Its translation is CASSLGGGIGNQPQHF.

The CDR3 loop is CSAATGPRETQYF. The CDR3 DNA reads as TGCAGTGCCGCGACAGGGCCCAGAGAGACCCAGTACTTC. The J gene is TRBJ2-5, the V gene TRBV20-1; 7 bases match TRBD1. Trimming at V came to 6 bases and at J to 4 bases, leaving 8 bases not matched to a gene. CDR3 length equals 13 residues. From germline, CDR1 is DFQATT and CDR2 SNEGSKA (reference sequence).

This clonotype was seen repeatedly, ten times or more. CDR3 DNA: TGTGCCAGCAGCCTGGGACTAGCGGGTCAAGAGACCCAGTACTTC. It specifies CASSLGLAGQETQYF. The chain joins TRBV12-3 or TRBV12-4 to TRBJ2-5; 12 bases align to TRBD2. The CDR3 totals 15 residues. The ends lost 6 bases at V and 2 bases at J; junction bases unmatched: 4.

Ten or more counts support this clonotype. The CDR3 sequence: CASSLGDWGAVNTEAFF. CDR3 coding DNA: TGTGCCAGCAGCTTAGGGGATTGGGGGGCCGTAAACACTGAAGCTTTCTTT. The rearrangement links TRBV7-6 to TRBJ1-1, with TRBD1 as a possible D gene (6 bases). CDR1 and CDR2 (germline): SGHVS, FNYEAQ. The CDR3 contains 17 residues. Trimming pared 1 base from V and 2 bases from J, leaving 17 bases between. Drawing the rest from reference TRBV7-6 and TRBJ1-1, the complete variable domain is GAGVSQSPRYKVTKRGQDVALRCDPISGHVSLYWYRQALGQGPEFLTYFNYEAQQDKSGLPNDRFSAERPEGSISTLTIQRTEQRDSAMYRCASSLGDWGAVNTEAFFGQGTRLTVV.

This clonotype was seen many times. The chain has TRBV7-8 and TRBJ2-6, with 7 positions matching TRBD1. Germline assignment: CDR1 SGHVS and CDR2 FQNEAQ. This CDR3 comprises 17 residues. Germline trimming cut 11 bases from V and 4 bases from J; bases unmatched to any gene: 17. The CDR3 sequence is CAFSSGTDPVGANVLTF. In nucleotides, the CDR3 is TGTGCCTTTTCGAGTGGGACAGACCCCGTAGGGGCCAACGTCCTGACTTTC.

This clonotype has more than one count but fewer than ten. The genes are TRBV6-1 and TRBJ2-1; possibly TRBD2 for D (6 bases). Trimming took off 6 bases at V and 4 bases at J, with 19 bases between the two ends. CDR1 and CDR2 from the germline V gene are MNHNS and SASEGT. CDR3 length: 16 amino acids. The CDR3 DNA follows: TGTGCCAGCAGGAACTCTGGCGGGATCCAATACAATGAGCAGTTCTTC. It codes for CASRNSGGIQYNEQFF.

This clonotype was seen a few times. V is TRBV9 and J is TRBJ2-3, with TRBD2 as a possible D gene (5 bases). Trimming removed 0 bases at V and 8 bases at J, with 16 bases between. CDR3 length: 15 amino acids. Looked up from germline, CDR1 is SGDLS and CDR2 is YYNGEE. Here the CDR3 DNA reads TGTGCCAGCAGCGTAGGGACCGGGCGAGAGGGTACGCAGTATTTT. Protein: CASSVGTGREGTQYF.

J is TRBJ1-1 and V is TRBV12-3 or TRBV12-4, with D tentatively TRBD1 (5 bases). The V and J ends lost 7 bases and 8 bases respectively, with 17 bases between them. The CDR3 consists of 13 residues. CDR3 loop: CASTHGGIAEAFF. The CDR3 DNA sequence: TGTGCCAGCACCCACGGGGGAATTGCGGAAGCTTTCTTT.

This clonotype has a count of ten or more. V and J are TRBV7-8 and TRBJ1-2; D not certain. The CDR3 has 14 amino acids. Germline CDR1 reads SGHVS; CDR2 reads FQNEAQ. V dropped 2 bases and J dropped 1 base, with 8 bases sitting between them. For the CDR3, the DNA is TGTGCCAGCAGCTTATATGGCAATAACTATGGCTACACCTTC. Translation: CASSLYGNNYGYTF.

This clonotype was counted a few times. The chain recombines TRBV7-9 with TRBJ2-2; weak D call: TRBD2 (7 bases). This CDR3 comprises 15 residues. Per germline, CDR1 SEHNR and CDR2 FQNEAQ (reference sequence). Trimming shortened V by 8 bases and J by 5 bases, and 18 bases separated the two germline ends. The DNA for the CDR3 is TGTGCCAGCTCTCCCGCGGGGGCCGTAACCGGGGAGCTGTTTTTT. Amino acid sequence: CASSPAGAVTGELFF.

As DNA, the CDR3 is TGTGCCAGCAGTGTCCGAGGGGGAGGCGATACGCAGTATTTT. It is translated as CASSVRGGGDTQYF. The J gene is TRBJ2-3, the V gene TRBV2; D may match TRBD1 or TRBD2 (6 bases each). With 4 bases removed from V and 6 bases from J, the gap between germline ends came to 14 bases. This CDR3 spans 14 amino acids. Germline V gives CDR1 SNHLY, CDR2 FYNNEI.

This clonotype came up a few times. The chain joins TRBV11-2 to TRBJ2-3; D is undetermined. This CDR3 is built from 15 residues. From germline, CDR1 is SGHAT and CDR2 FQNNGV. The germline V and J ends were trimmed by 1 base and 3 bases, with 11 bases remaining between them. The CDR3 here is CASSLVSGLTDTQYF. As DNA, the CDR3 is TGTGCCAGCAGCTTAGTATCGGGTTTAACAGATACGCAGTATTTT.